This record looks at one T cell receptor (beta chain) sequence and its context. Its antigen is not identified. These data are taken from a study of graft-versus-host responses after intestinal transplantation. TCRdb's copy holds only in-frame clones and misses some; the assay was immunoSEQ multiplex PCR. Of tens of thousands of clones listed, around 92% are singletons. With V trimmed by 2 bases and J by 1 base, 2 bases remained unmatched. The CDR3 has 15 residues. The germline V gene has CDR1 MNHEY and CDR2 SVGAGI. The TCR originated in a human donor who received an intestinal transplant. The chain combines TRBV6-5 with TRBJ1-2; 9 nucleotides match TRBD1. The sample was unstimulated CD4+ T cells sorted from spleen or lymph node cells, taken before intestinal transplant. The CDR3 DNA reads TGTGCCAGCAGTTACGGGGACAGGGTTAACTATGGCTACACCTTC. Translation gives CASSYGDRVNYGYTF.